Listed below are T cell receptor beta chains from one sample, sequenced in a study of blood T cell repertoires in COVID-19. TCRdb's table, derived via immunoSEQ multiplex PCR, lists solely in-frame clones and lacks some. Here the sample spans 130,000 or so clones, around 83% being singletons. Sequencing used peripheral blood. The receptors were gathered from a man of 80 years or more with active or convalescent COVID-19. Both conserved end residues are part of each CDR3. D genes are given only for firm matches. Rows may omit the clone size; those that give it use once, few, many or a size class.

V: TRBV6-5; D: TRBD1; size: NA; J: TRBJ1-2; DNA: TGTGCCAGCAGTACGCCGGGACAGGGGATGGATGGCTACACCTTC; CDR3: CASSTPGQGMDGYTF
V: TRBV5-5; D: TRBD1; size: NA; J: TRBJ2-1; DNA: TGTGCCAGCAGCTTGCTGGCAGGGGGCTACAATGAGCAGTTCTTC; CDR3: CASSLLAGGYNEQFF
V: TRBV6-5; D: NA; size: NA; J: TRBJ1-2; DNA: TGTGCCAGCAGTTACTCGAAACAGGGCATATTCTATGGCTACACCTTC; CDR3: CASSYSKQGIFYGYTF
V: TRBV20-1; D: TRBD2; size: NA; J: TRBJ2-1; DNA: TGCAGTGCTAGTCGGGTACTAGCGGGTGGGGGGGAGCAGTTCTTC; CDR3: CSASRVLAGGGEQFF
V: TRBV4-3; D: TRBD2; size: NA; J: TRBJ2-1; DNA: TGCGCCAGCAGCCAAGATAGAGCGGGGGGGTTGAGCTCCTACAATGAGCAGTTCTTC; CDR3: CASSQDRAGGLSSYNEQFF
V: TRBV6-5; D: TRBD2; size: NA; J: TRBJ2-7; DNA: TGTGCCAGCCTGACTAGCGGGGGTTCGCAGTACTTC; CDR3: CASLTSGGSQYF
V: TRBV10-3; D: NA; size: NA; J: TRBJ2-5; DNA: TGTGCCATCAAAAACCAACAGGCCCTAGGGTCAGAGACCCAGTACTTC; CDR3: CAIKNQQALGSETQYF
V: TRBV7-3; D: TRBD1; size: NA; J: TRBJ2-2; DNA: TGTGCCAGCAGCTCGACAGGGCCCGGGGAGCTGTTTTTT; CDR3: CASSSTGPGELFF
V: TRBV20-1; D: NA; size: NA; J: TRBJ2-2; DNA: TGCAGTGCTTTAGGGGCCGGGGAGCTGTTTTTT; CDR3: CSALGAGELFF
V: TRBV27; D: NA; size: NA; J: TRBJ1-1; DNA: TGTGCCAGCAGTCCGCCGGGGGGGAGAGCTTTCTTT; CDR3: CASSPPGGRAFF
V: TRBV10-3; D: NA; size: few; J: TRBJ2-2; DNA: TGTGCCATCAGACGGGACTCGAACACCGGGGAGCTGTTTTTT; CDR3: CAIRRDSNTGELFF
V: TRBV5-1; D: TRBD1; size: NA; J: TRBJ1-4; DNA: TGCGCCAGCAGCTCATCAGGGGGAACTAATGAAAAACTGTTTTTT; CDR3: CASSSSGGTNEKLFF
V: TRBV19; D: NA; size: few; J: TRBJ1-6; DNA: TGTGCCAGTAGTATTCGGGGACCTGACGGGGGCCTCCACTTT; CDR3: CASSIRGPDGGLHF
V: TRBV11-3; D: NA; size: NA; J: TRBJ2-1; DNA: TGTGCCAGCAGCTTAATGTCCCAAACGGATGAGCAGTTCTTC; CDR3: CASSLMSQTDEQFF